Sequencing of this TCR beta chain was carried out in a study of identical twins. Template switching introduced a universal primer site, and the cDNA bore unique molecular identifiers. TCRdb called the 5' RACE reads again in MiXCR, with one record for every CDR3 protein. The sample shows 350,000 or so distinct CDR3 sequences, 8.5% to 10% of them seen only once. CDR3 size: 13 residues. Germline V gives CDR1 MNHEY, CDR2 SMNVEV (reference sequence). With 5 bases removed from V and 10 bases from J, the gap between germline ends came to 17 bases. Sequences were obtained from naive T cells sorted from blood. The chain links TRBV27 to TRBJ2-5; no reliable D call. This TCR was sampled from a woman between 45 and 60 years old in good health. The CDR3 loop is CASSLRTPEDQYF. The CDR3 nucleotides read TGTGCCAGCAGTCTCCGGACCCCAGAAGACCAGTACTTC.